This T cell receptor (beta chain) stems from a study of OX40 agonist ivuxolimab in advanced cancers. Turning to the overall study: Ivuxolimab was an agonistic, fully human IgG2 monoclonal antibody directed against OX40 (CD134), a costimulatory receptor. Intravenous ivuxolimab was administered to patients every 2 weeks at six dose levels: 0.01, 0.1, 0.3, 1.5, 3 and 10 mg/kg. Of the roughly 52 patients in dose escalation, about 20 had hepatocellular carcinoma, some 15 had melanoma, 9 had renal cell carcinoma and 9 had head and neck cancer. In the dose-escalation cohort, nearly 85% of patients were male, and the mean age was roughly 60 years with a range of about 23 to 79. Patients were allowed to have had prior anti-PD-1, anti-PD-L1 or anti-CTLA-4 therapy, and roughly two fifths of the dose-escalation patients had been treated with checkpoint inhibitors. Partial responses occurred in three dose-escalation patients, of whom one had hepatocellular carcinoma and two had cutaneous melanoma. The point of sequencing TCRbeta in the periphery was to test whether ivuxolimab changed TCR sequence diversity and drove clonal T-cell expansion. The monotherapy dose-escalation portion (N of about 50 patients) of the phase I ivuxolimab trial is reported in the paper.

Compared with germline, V lacks 5 bases and J lacks 2 bases; bases without a gene match: 3. CDR3 length: 15 amino acids, cysteine to phenylalanine. Just CDR3 DNA is preserved here, 45 bases in frame from base 1. CDR1 and CDR2 were assigned from the germline V gene as MGHDK and SYGVNS. The trial excluded patients who had a history of autoimmune disease or who were on systemic immunosuppression. In every dose cohort, peripheral blood was drawn for TCR sequencing at baseline, cycle 4 day 1, and cycle 7 day 1. Samples came from an open-label, multicenter, first-in-human phase I dose-escalation trial of ivuxolimab. Adults with locally advanced or metastatic head and neck squamous cell, hepatocellular, melanoma or renal cell carcinoma were enrolled in the trial. CD4+ and CD8+ T cells were sorted separately from peripheral blood before TCR sequencing. Genomic DNA was isolated from the sorted cells so that the TCRbeta CDR3 region could be sequenced. The immunoSEQ Assay was used to sequence the TCRbeta CDR3 regions. TCRdb stores this immuneACCESS table with in-frame sequences only. Part of the clones is absent; in the studies checked, under half of the shortfall reflects unresolved V genes, and no reason is known for the rest. This sample comprises 67,000 or so clones, about 88% of them detected only once. The ten top clones hold 1% of the sample.

For this clone: There is no known antigen for this receptor. The sample holds no much larger clone one base away, and base qualities are not on file.

Paper-wide results and their limitations: In the 0.1-3.0 mg/kg groups, partial responders were among the patients with the lowest normalized peripheral clonal expansion, particularly in CD8+ T cells. The antigen specificity of the peripheral T cells that underwent clonal expansion was not determined. At doses of 0.1 to 3.0 mg/kg, clonal expansion of both CD4+ and CD8+ blood T cells was observed from baseline to week 6. After ivuxolimab, CD8+ T cells had more expanded clones than CD4+ T cells on average. Low levels of normalized T-cell clonal expansion were also seen in some patients who did not respond.

This receptor was taken from an adult with an advanced solid tumor such as melanoma, head and neck, liver or kidney cancer. The chain is encoded by TRBV25-1 joined to TRBJ2-3, and 11 bases in between align with TRBD2. Sequenced material: CD4+ or CD8+ T cells sorted from blood, taken in a trial of the OX40 agonist ivuxolimab. The base sequence is TGTGCCAGCAGTAGGACTAGCGGGTACACAGATACGCAGTATTTT. The resulting protein is CASSRTSGYTDTQYF.